This T cell receptor (beta chain) was recorded in a study of identical twins. Overall study results and limits: Out-of-frame TCR alpha sharing observed in monozygotic twins exceeded model estimates. There was an excess of low generation probability in the out-of-frame alpha sequences that twins shared.

After removal of 3 bases from V and 0 bases from J, the junction contained 11 bases not matched to a gene. The germline CDR1 and CDR2 sequences are DFQATT and SNEGSKA (reference sequence). The CDR3 extends over 17 amino acids. This clonotype was seen a few times. What it recognizes is unknown. TCRdb re-analysed the 5' RACE reads in MiXCR, keeping a single row per CDR3 protein. The table has 450,000 or so distinct CDR3 sequences, 24% seen once. The same specimen was also included in a second study, on T cells expressing NK-cell markers. That source adds: With respect to HCMV, most of the eight sequenced donors were seropositive, and one was seronegative. Once again these clonotypes came out on top in the CD3+CD56-NKG2C+ fraction of a handful of donors.

The sequenced sample consisted of CD4+ T cells sorted from blood. The rearrangement joins TRBV20-1 to TRBJ2-3, with 8 positions matching TRBD2. The TCR sequence derives from a woman between 18 and 29 years old in good health. The DNA for the CDR3 is TGCAGTGCTAGTCTGCGTAAGTCTAGCGGGAGCACAGATACGCAGTATTTT. Protein: CSASLRKSSGSTDTQYF.